This paragraph reports one T cell receptor (beta chain). The data were obtained in a study of technical replicates of blood from a few donors. Libraries were prepared by immunoSEQ multiplex PCR; TCRdb keeps only in-frame clonotypes and omits some of them. The profile shows 70,000 to 95,000 clones, about 95% of them singletons. CDR1 is MNHEY, CDR2 SVGAGI, per germline. The CDR3 sequence is 15 residues long. J lost 6 bases, V lost 0 bases, and 6 bases had no gene match. The source material was T cells isolated from PBMCs. The rearrangement links TRBV6-5 to TRBJ1-1, with 8 bases identical to TRBD1. The TCR was taken from a human donor in good health. CDR3 protein: CASSYSILQGAEAFF. CDR3 bases: TGTGCCAGCAGTTACTCGATATTACAGGGGGCTGAAGCTTTCTTT.